A single sample is the source of the 17 T cell receptor beta chains below, sequenced in a study of blood T cell repertoires in COVID-19 (dated by TCRdb to about 2020). The method behind the library was the immunoSEQ multiplex PCR assay. TCRdb provides this immuneACCESS table in a form limited to in-frame rearrangements. Some clones are lacking; in checked studies, under half of them reflect an unresolved V gene, and why the rest are absent is not known. The sample table records about 200,000 clones; about 88% of these occur just once. The ten largest clonotypes hold about 4.5% of the sample. Input material: peripheral blood. The origin of the receptors is a human donor in a cohort sampled during active COVID-19.

This rearrangement joins TRBV5-1 to TRBJ1-2; 11 nucleotides align to TRBD1. There are 14 residues in the CDR3. From germline, CDR1 is SGHRS and CDR2 YFSETQ. The trim removed 4 bases at V and 7 bases at J, leaving 6 bases unmatched. As DNA, the CDR3 is TGCGCCAGCAGCCTAGGACAGGGGGCGATTGGCTACACCTTC. Encoded protein: CASSLGQGAIGYTF.

This clone was detected a few times. The rearrangement uses TRBV28 and TRBJ2-7; TRBD2 might be the D (5 bases). The CDR3 loop spans 13 amino acids. The V gene's germline CDR1 is MDHEN and CDR2 SYDVKM. The ends were cut back, 4 bases at V and 7 bases at J, with 14 bases in the middle. The CDR3 region is CASSSSGSREQYF. The CDR3 nucleotides read TGTGCCAGCAGTTCCAGCGGTTCTCGTGAGCAGTACTTC. Full variable domain (missing parts from reference TRBV28 and TRBJ2-7): DVKVTQSSRYLVKRTGEKVFLECVQDMDHENMFWYRQDPGLGLRLIYFSYDVKMKEKGDIPEGYSVSREKKERFSLILESASTNQTSMYLCASSSSGSREQYFGPGTRLTVT.

This clone was seen a handful of times. V usage is TRBV19 and J usage is TRBJ1-6; the D gene is possibly TRBD1 (5 bases). The V and J ends lost 6 bases and 7 bases respectively, with 10 bases between them. The CDR3 totals 13 residues. Looked up from germline, CDR1 is LNHDA and CDR2 is SQIVND (reference sequence). The CDR3 here is CASRAGQNSPLHF. For the CDR3, the DNA is TGTGCCAGTAGGGCAGGGCAAAATTCACCCCTCCACTTT.

V and J are TRBV27 and TRBJ1-6; D remains ambiguous. There are 17 residues in the CDR3. CDR1 and CDR2 (germline): MNHEY, SMNVEV (reference sequence). Trimming stripped 2 bases from V and 7 bases from J, with 18 bases between. CDR3 in DNA: TGTGCCAGCAGTTTAGGGGAGTGGGTAGGCCGCAATTCACCCCTCCACTTT. This codes for CASSLGEWVGRNSPLHF.

The V and J genes are TRBV5-1 and TRBJ2-5, with D possibly TRBD1 on 6 matching bases. Trimming stripped 3 bases from V and 1 base from J, with 13 bases between. Germline values: CDR1 SGHRS, CDR2 YFSETQ. The CDR3 contains 15 residues. The CDR3 spells CASSSQGRVQETQYF. The DNA of the CDR3 is TGCGCCAGCAGCTCACAGGGCAGGGTCCAAGAGACCCAGTACTTC. Together with reference TRBV5-1 and TRBJ2-5, the CDR3 gives the full variable domain: KAGVTQTPRYLIKTRGQQVTLSCSPISGHRSVSWYQQTPGQGLQFLFEYFSETQRNKGNFPGRFSGRQFSNSRSEMNVSTLELGDSALYLCASSSQGRVQETQYFGPGTRLLVL.

V is TRBV7-2 and J is TRBJ2-5, with D perhaps matching TRBD2 (5 bases). Trimming stripped 5 bases from V and 1 base from J, with 14 bases between. Germline CDR1 and CDR2: SGHTA and FQGNSA. The CDR3 totals 15 residues. CDR3 DNA sequence: TGTGCCAGCAGCCGGCGGGCTGGAATCCAAGAGACCCAGTACTTC. Translating gives CASSRRAGIQETQYF.

To note about this clone: Other DNA variants within this sample encode the same CDR3. This chain joins TRBV6-5 and TRBJ1-1; 9 nucleotides align to TRBD1. Losses at the gene ends were 6 bases for V and 1 base for J; bases not matched to a gene: 3. This CDR3 has 14 residues. The germline V gene encodes CDR1 MNHEY and CDR2 SVGAGI. CDR3 loop: CASRPGQGNTEAFF. CDR3 coding DNA: TGTGCCAGCAGACCGGGACAGGGGAACACTGAAGCTTTCTTT.

The J gene is TRBJ2-5, the V gene TRBV4-3, with TRBD2 as a possible D gene (6 bases). Trimming removed 1 base at V and 4 bases at J, with 10 bases between. This CDR3 is built from 14 residues. Per germline, CDR1 LGHNA and CDR2 YSLEER. As DNA, the CDR3 is TGCGCCAGCAGCCAAGGAGGCGGGGCAGAGACCCAGTACTTC. This codes for CASSQGGGAETQYF.

The CDR3 DNA sequence: TGTGCCAGCAGCCCGGCGAGGACAGGGACTGAAGCTTTCTTT. Translating it yields CASSPARTGTEAFF. The V gene is TRBV14, the J gene TRBJ1-1; 8 bases agree with TRBD1. V shed 4 bases, J shed 5 bases, and the junction held 6 bases outside the gene matches. The CDR3 is 14 residues long. Germline V gene data show CDR1 as SGHDN and CDR2 as FVKESK. The full variable domain, in which reference TRBV14 and TRBJ1-1 provide the parts outside the CDR3, is EAGVTQFPSHSVIEKGQTVTLRCDPISGHDNLYWYRRVMGKEIKFLLHFVKESKQDESGMPNNRFLAERTGGTYSTLKVQPAELEDSGVYFCASSPARTGTEAFFGQGTRLTVV.

The genes are TRBV28 and TRBJ2-7, with 10 bases matching TRBD2. The CDR3 length is 14 residues. The trim removed 6 bases at V and 0 bases at J, leaving 2 bases unmatched. Germline lookup yields CDR1 MDHEN and CDR2 SYDVKM. The CDR3 nucleotides read TGTGCCAGCAGGACTAGCGGGCTCTCCTACGAGCAGTACTTC. Its protein is CASRTSGLSYEQYF. Full variable domain (missing parts from reference TRBV28 and TRBJ2-7): DVKVTQSSRYLVKRTGEKVFLECVQDMDHENMFWYRQDPGLGLRLIYFSYDVKMKEKGDIPEGYSVSREKKERFSLILESASTNQTSMYLCASRTSGLSYEQYFGPGTRLTVT.

The V call is TRBV7-9, the J call TRBJ1-2; D not certain. The V and J ends lost 1 base and 3 bases respectively, with 9 bases between them. The CDR3 sequence is 14 residues long. Germline CDR1 SEHNR, CDR2 FQNEAQ (reference sequence). The CDR3 region is CASSLVELDYGYTF. CDR3 DNA sequence: TGTGCCAGCAGCTTAGTAGAATTAGACTATGGCTACACCTTC.

The gene calls are TRBV5-1 and TRBJ2-7, with D possibly being TRBD2 (6 bases). V lost 2 bases, J lost 7 bases, and 16 bases lay in between. This CDR3 spans 14 amino acids. Per the germline V gene, CDR1 is SGHRS and CDR2 is YFSETQ. The CDR3: CASSLTGGVREQYF. DNA of the CDR3: TGCGCCAGCAGCTTAACGGGCGGGGTGAGGGAGCAGTACTTC.

The chain combines TRBV29-1 with TRBJ2-7; 13 positions match TRBD2. The CDR3 runs 15 residues. V lost 7 bases to trimming and J lost 1 base; unmatched junction nucleotides: 7. CDR1 is SQVTM, CDR2 ANQGSEA, per germline. For the CDR3, the DNA is TGCAGCGCCGGACTAGCGGGAGCCAAATCCTACGAGCAGTACTTC. Its translation: CSAGLAGAKSYEQYF.

The CDR3 loop reads CASSRTGEEDTQYF. In nucleotides, the CDR3 is TGTGCCAGCAGCAGGACAGGGGAAGAAGATACGCAGTATTTT. The chain recombines TRBV5-6 with TRBJ2-3; 9 bases fit TRBD1. The CDR3 loop spans 14 amino acids. Germline CDR1 reads SGHDT; CDR2 reads YYEEEE. V was pared by 4 bases and J by 5 bases, with 5 bases of the junction left unmatched.

The chain carries TRBV19 and TRBJ1-3, with D possibly matching TRBD1 (5 bases). The V end was cut by 5 bases, the J end by 2 bases, with 10 bases between. The CDR3 is 14 amino acids. The germline V gene encodes CDR1 LNHDA and CDR2 SQIVND (reference sequence). The CDR3 DNA reads TGTGCCAGTAGTTTCGGGGGAGCTGGAAACACCATATATTTT. Its protein product is CASSFGGAGNTIYF. Using reference TRBV19 and TRBJ1-3 for the parts outside the CDR3, the full variable domain is DGGITQSPKYLFRKEGQNVTLSCEQNLNHDAMYWYRQDPGQGLRLIYYSQIVNDFQKGDIAEGYSVSREKKESFPLTVTSAQKNPTAFYLCASSFGGAGNTIYFGEGSWLTVV.

The chain combines TRBV6-2 or TRBV6-3 with TRBJ2-2; possible D gene TRBD2, 5 bases. Trimming left V 3 bases short and J 0 bases short, with 8 bases between. The CDR3 spans 15 residues. From germline, CDR1 is MNHEY and CDR2 SVGEGT. Written as DNA, the CDR3 is TGTGCCAGCAGTTATTTGCGGGCGAACACCGGGGAGCTGTTTTTT. Translated, it gives CASSYLRANTGELFF.

Turning to this clone: Other DNA sequences of this sample code for an identical CDR3. The V and J genes are TRBV3-1 (or the pseudogene TRBV3-2) and TRBJ2-5; 8 nucleotides agree with TRBD2. With V trimmed by 3 bases and J by 4 bases, 1 base remained unmatched. CDR3 length equals 13 residues. Germline-derived CDR1 and CDR2 are LGHDT and YNNKEL (reference sequence). The CDR3 here is CASSQGTRETQYF. The CDR3 DNA follows: TGTGCCAGCAGCCAGGGGACTAGAGAGACCCAGTACTTC.